The present entry profiles one T cell receptor beta chain with its context. Its specificity is not known. This sample stems from a study of long-term antiretroviral therapy in people with HIV. Whole-study results and caveats: Clones that had undergone expansion before ART prevailed in the repertoire throughout all time points.

The assay used was immunoSEQ (version v3.0), run at survey level. The study targeted 40,000-50,000 T-cell genomes per sample in sequencing. Clones were sequenced by immunoSEQ multiplex PCR, and TCRdb holds only the in-frame ones, with some missing. The sample includes about 30,000 clones, roughly 84% seen only once; the top ten take around 8.2%. Germline CDR1 is SNHLY and CDR2 is FYNNEI. Trimming removed 6 bases from V and 0 bases from J, with 6 bases in between. The CDR3 has 13 residues. This receptor was identified in a man aged 35-49 years with HIV. This chain connects TRBV2 to TRBJ2-1; D gene uncertain. The specimen was unsorted PBMCs, collected 3 years after starting antiretroviral therapy. CDR3 in amino acids: CASSGSSYNEQFF. CDR3 DNA sequence: TGTGCCAGCAGCGGCAGCTCCTACAATGAGCAGTTCTTC.